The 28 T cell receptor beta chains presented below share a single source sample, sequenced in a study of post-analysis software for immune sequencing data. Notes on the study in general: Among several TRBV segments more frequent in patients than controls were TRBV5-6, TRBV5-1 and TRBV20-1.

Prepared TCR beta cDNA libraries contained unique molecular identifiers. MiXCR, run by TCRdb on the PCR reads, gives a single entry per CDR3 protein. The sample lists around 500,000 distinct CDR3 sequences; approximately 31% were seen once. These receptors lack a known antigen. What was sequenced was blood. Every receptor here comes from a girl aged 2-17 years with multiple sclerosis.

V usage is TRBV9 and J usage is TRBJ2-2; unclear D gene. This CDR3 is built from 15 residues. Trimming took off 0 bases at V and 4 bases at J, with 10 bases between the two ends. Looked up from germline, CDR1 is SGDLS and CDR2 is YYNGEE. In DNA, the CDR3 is TGTGCCAGCAGCGTAGTCCAGATGGGCACCGGGGAGCTGTTTTTT. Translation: CASSVVQMGTGELFF.

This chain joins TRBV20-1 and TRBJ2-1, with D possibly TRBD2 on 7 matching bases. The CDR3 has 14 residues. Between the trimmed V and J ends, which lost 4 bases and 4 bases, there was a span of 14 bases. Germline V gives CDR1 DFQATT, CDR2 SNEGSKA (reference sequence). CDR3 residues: CSAIGGGEYNEQFF. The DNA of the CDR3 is TGCAGTGCTATTGGGGGGGGCGAATACAATGAGCAGTTCTTC.

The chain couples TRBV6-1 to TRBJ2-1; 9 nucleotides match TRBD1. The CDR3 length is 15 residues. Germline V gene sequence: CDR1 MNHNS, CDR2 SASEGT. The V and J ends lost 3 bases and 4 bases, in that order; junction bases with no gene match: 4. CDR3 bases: TGTGCCAGCAGTGATGGGACAGGGTTTTACAATGAGCAGTTCTTC. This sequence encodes CASSDGTGFYNEQFF.

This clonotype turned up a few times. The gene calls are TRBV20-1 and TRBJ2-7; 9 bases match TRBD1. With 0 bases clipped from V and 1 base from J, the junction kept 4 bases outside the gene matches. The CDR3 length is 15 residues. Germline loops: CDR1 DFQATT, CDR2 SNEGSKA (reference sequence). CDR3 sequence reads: CSARDPDRGSYEQYF. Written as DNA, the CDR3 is TGCAGTGCTAGAGATCCTGACAGGGGGTCCTACGAGCAGTACTTC.

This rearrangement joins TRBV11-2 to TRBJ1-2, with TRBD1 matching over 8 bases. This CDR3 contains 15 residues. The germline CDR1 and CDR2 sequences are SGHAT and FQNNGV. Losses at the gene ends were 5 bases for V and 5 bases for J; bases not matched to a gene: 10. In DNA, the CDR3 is TGTGCCAGCAGCCGACCGGACAGGGTACGATATGGCTACACCTTC. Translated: CASSRPDRVRYGYTF.

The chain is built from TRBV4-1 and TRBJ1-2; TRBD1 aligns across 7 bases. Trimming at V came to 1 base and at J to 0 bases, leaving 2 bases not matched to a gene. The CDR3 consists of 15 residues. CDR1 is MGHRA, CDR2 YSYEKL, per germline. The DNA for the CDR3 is TGCGCCAGCAGCCAAGCCGGACAGGCTAACTATGGCTACACCTTC. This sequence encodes CASSQAGQANYGYTF.

CDR3 residues: CASGLSGTSYNEQYF. Here the CDR3 DNA reads TGTGCCAGCGGTTTATCGGGGACCTCCTACAATGAGCAGTACTTC. V and J are TRBV7-3 and TRBJ2-5, with D perhaps TRBD1 or TRBD2 (5 bases each). The CDR3 spans 15 residues. The V gene's germline CDR1 is SGHTA and CDR2 FQGTGA. Trimming took 8 bases from V and 11 from J, leaving 27 bases between them.

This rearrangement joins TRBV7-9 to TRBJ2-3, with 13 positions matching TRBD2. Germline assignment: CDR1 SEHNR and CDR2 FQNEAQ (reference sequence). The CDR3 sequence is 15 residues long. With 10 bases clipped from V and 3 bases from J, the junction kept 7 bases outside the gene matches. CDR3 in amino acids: CATSGTSGATDTQYF. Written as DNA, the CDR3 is TGTGCCACCTCCGGGACTAGCGGGGCGACAGATACGCAGTATTTT.

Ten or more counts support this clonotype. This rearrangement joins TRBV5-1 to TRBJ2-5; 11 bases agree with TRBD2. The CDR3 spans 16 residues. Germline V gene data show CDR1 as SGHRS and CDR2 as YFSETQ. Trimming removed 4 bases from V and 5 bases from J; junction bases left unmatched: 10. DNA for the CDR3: TGCGCCAGCAGCGGGGGGACCGGGACTAGCGGCGAGACCCAGTACTTC. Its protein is CASSGGTGTSGETQYF.

The CDR3 DNA reads as TGTGCCAGCAGTTTAGGGTGGCGCCAGTACTTC. Translated, it gives CASSLGWRQYF. The gene calls are TRBV12-3 or TRBV12-4 and TRBJ2-5; D remains unclear. CDR3 length: 11 amino acids. V dropped 1 base and J dropped 10 bases, with 7 bases sitting between them.

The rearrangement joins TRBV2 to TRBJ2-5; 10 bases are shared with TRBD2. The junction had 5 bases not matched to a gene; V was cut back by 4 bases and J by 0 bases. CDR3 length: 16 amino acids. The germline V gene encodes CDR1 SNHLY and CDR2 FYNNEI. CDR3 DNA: TGTGCCAGCAGTGGAGCTAGCGGGGGTTACCAAGAGACCCAGTACTTC. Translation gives CASSGASGGYQETQYF.

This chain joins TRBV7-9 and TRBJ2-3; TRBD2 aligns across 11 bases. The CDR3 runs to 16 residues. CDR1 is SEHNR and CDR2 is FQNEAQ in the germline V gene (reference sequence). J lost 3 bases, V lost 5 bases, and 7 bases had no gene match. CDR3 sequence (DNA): TGTGCCAGCAGCCCGCCGACTAGCGGGGATACAGATACGCAGTATTTT. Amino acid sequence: CASSPPTSGDTDTQYF. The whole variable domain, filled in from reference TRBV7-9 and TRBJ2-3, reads DTGVSQNPRHKITKRGQNVTFRCDPISEHNRLYWYRQTLGQGPEFLTYFQNEAQLEKSRLLSDRFSAERPKGSFSTLEIQRTEQGDSAMYLCASSPPTSGDTDTQYFGPGTRLTVL.

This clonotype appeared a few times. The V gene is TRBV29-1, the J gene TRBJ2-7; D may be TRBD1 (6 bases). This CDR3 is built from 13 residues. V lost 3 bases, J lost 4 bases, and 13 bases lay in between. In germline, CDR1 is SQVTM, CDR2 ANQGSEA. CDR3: CSVDVGGRYEQYF. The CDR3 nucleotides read TGCAGCGTTGATGTAGGGGGACGTTACGAGCAGTACTTC.

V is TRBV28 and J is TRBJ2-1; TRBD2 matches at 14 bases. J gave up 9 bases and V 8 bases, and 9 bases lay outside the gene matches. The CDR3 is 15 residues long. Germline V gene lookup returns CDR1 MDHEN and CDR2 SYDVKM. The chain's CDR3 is CASLPTSGGEVEQFF. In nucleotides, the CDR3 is TGTGCCAGCCTTCCGACTAGCGGGGGGGAGGTTGAGCAGTTCTTC.

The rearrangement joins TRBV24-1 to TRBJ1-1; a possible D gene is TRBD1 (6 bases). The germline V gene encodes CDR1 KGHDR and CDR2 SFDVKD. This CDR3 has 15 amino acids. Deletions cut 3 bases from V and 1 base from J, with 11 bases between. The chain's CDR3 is CATSDPTTGNTEAFF. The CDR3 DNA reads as TGTGCCACCAGTGATCCGACGACAGGGAACACTGAAGCTTTCTTT.

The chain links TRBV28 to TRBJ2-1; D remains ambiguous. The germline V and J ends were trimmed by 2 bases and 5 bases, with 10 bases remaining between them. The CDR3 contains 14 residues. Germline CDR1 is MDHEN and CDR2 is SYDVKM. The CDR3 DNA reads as TGTGCCAGCAGTTTAAGGTCTATCCACAATGAGCAGTTCTTC. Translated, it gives CASSLRSIHNEQFF.

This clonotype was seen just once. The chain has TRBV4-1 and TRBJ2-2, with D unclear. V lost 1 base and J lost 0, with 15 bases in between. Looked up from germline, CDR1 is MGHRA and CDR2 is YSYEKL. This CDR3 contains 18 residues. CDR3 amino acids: CASSQVKLSLSNTGELFF. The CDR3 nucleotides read TGCGCCAGCAGCCAAGTGAAGCTCAGTCTATCGAACACCGGGGAGCTGTTTTTT.

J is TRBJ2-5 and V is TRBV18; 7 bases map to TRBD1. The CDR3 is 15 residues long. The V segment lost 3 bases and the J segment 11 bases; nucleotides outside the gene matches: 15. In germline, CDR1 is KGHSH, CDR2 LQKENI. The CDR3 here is CASSPQGQLRLIQYF. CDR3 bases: TGTGCCAGCTCACCTCAGGGACAGCTTCGGCTTATACAGTACTTC.

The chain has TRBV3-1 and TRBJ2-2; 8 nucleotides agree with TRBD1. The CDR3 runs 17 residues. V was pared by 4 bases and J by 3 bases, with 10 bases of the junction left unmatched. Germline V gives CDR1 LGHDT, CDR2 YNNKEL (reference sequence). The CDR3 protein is CASSLRTGMGDTGELFF. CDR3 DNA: TGTGCCAGCAGCCTCAGGACAGGGATGGGGGACACCGGGGAGCTGTTTTTT.

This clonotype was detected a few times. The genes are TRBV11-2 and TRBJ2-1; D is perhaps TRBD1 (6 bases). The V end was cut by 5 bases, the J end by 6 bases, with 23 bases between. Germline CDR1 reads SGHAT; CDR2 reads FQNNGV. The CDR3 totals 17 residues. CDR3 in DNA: TGTGCCAGCAGCCCTACAGGGATAAATAGTCGGGGCAATGAGCAGTTCTTC. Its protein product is CASSPTGINSRGNEQFF. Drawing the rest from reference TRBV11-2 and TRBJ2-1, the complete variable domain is EAGVAQSPRYKIIEKRQSVAFWCNPISGHATLYWYQQILGQGPKLLIQFQNNGVVDDSQLPKDRFSAERLKGVDSTLKIQPAKLEDSAVYLCASSPTGINSRGNEQFFGPGTRLTVL.

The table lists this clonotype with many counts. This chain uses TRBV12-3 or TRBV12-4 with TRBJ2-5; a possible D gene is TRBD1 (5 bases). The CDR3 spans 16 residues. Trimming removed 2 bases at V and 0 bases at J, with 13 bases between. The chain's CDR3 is CASSLRGAIYQETQYF. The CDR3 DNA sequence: TGTGCCAGCAGTTTACGTGGGGCGATTTACCAAGAGACCCAGTACTTC.

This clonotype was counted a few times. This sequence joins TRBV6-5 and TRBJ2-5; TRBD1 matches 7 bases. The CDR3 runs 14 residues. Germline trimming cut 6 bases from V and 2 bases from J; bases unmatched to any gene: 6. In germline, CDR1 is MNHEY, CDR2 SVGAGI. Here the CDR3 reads CASSRDSIQETQYF. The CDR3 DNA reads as TGTGCCAGCAGCCGGGACAGCATACAAGAGACCCAGTACTTC.

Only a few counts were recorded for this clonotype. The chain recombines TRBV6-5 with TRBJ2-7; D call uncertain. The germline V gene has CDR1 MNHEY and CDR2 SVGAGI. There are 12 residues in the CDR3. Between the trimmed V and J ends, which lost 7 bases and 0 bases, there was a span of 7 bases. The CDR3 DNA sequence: TGTGCCAGCAACTCAGTCTCCTACGAGCAGTACTTC. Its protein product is CASNSVSYEQYF.

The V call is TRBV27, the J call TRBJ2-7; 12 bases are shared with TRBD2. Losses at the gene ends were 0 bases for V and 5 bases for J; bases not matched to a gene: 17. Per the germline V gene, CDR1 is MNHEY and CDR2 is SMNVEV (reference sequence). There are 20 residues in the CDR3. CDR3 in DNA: TGTGCCAGCAGTTTATCCGGGACAGGTAGTAAGGGACTAGCGGGCCACGAGCAGTACTTC. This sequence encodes CASSLSGTGSKGLAGHEQYF.

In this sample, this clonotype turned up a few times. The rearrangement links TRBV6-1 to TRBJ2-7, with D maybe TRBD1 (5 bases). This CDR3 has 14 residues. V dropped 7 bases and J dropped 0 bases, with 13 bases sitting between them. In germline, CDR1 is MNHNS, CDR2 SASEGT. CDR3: CASTTGRLSYEQYF. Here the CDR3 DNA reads TGTGCCAGCACTACAGGACGCCTCTCCTACGAGCAGTACTTC.

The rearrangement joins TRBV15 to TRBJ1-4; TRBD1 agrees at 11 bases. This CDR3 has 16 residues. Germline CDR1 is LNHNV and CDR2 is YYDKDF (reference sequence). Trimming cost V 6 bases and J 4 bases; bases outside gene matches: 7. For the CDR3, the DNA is TGTGCCACCAGTAGATCCGGGACAGGGGGTAATGAAAAACTGTTTTTT. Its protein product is CATSRSGTGGNEKLFF.

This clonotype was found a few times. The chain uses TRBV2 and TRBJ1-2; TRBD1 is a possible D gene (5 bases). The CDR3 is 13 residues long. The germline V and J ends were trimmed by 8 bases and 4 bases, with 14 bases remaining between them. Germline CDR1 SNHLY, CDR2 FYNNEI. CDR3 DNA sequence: TGTGCCAGCCTTTCGGGGCTGGGCTATGGCTACACCTTC. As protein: CASLSGLGYGYTF. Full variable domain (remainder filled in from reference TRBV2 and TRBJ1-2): EPEVTQTPSHQVTQMGQEVILRCVPISNHLYFYWYRQILGQKVEFLVSFYNNEISEKSEIFDDQFSVERPDGSNFTLKIRSTKLEDSAMYFCASLSGLGYGYTFGSGTRLTVV.

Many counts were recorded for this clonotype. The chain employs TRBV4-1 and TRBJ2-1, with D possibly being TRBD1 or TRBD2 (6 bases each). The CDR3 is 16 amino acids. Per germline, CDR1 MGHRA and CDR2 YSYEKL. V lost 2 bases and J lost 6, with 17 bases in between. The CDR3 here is CASSQPTGAGVNEQFF. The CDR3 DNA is TGCGCCAGCAGCCAACCGACGGGGGCAGGGGTCAATGAGCAGTTCTTC.